This record covers a single TCR beta chain. Its antigen is still unknown. The sample holds no much larger clone one base away, and base qualities are not on file. These data originate in a study of cytomegalovirus exposure and HLA in healthy donors (dated by TCRdb to the late 2010s). The study in broad terms: An earlier analysis of several hundred of the donors reported 250 to 300 Gb of sequence data and 117 million unique TCR beta sequences from around 200 million T cells. An early release that covered roughly 600 HLA-typed donors contained about 300 gigabases of sequencing data and 70 million to 100 million unique TCR sequences. Among the roughly 400 genotyped donors, around 79% belonged to the genetic ancestry cluster associated with self-reported Caucasian donors. The study was designed to test whether signatures of past pathogen exposure could be identified by cataloging public T cell receptors. The study used immunosequencing to profile the T cell repertoires of 670 or so subjects and linked those repertoires to cytomegalovirus serostatus. Besides the first cohort of roughly 660 subjects, a separate validation cohort made up of 95 to 150 different subjects was used. High-throughput TCR immunosequencing, statistical association of individual TCRs with disease status, and machine learning were combined to predict cytomegalovirus infection status. A later analysis re-examined previously published TCR beta repertoires from around 670 donors and added high-resolution HLA genotyping to investigate patterns of TCR occurrence. Rather than drawing on any new phenotypic data, the later analysis identified candidate immune exposures from TCR beta sequences and the way those sequences occurred across donors. To decide whether each TCR beta V gene segment behaved as functional or pseudogenic, an earlier analysis of 587 of the donors relied on high-throughput TCR beta sequencing. Donor age, sex, ethnicity and CMV serostatus were compiled alongside the repertoire data. A later genetic analysis used genome-wide SNP genotypes for about 65% of the 666 donors, treating that subset as a discovery cohort. Every discovery cohort repertoire had been produced on one sequencing platform. HLA typing included class I and class II loci at four-digit resolution. The number of typed donors differed by locus: 629-630 for A, B, C, DRB1 and DQB1; approximately 520 for DQA1; around 610 for DPA1; and 400 to 480 for DPB1. Because of strong linkage in the cohort, roughly five DR-DQ haplotypes were treated as single units for association and clustering. Among 398 genotyped donors of the cohort, an average of about 240,000 unique TCR beta nucleotide sequences were sequenced per donor, roughly 18% of them non-productive.

Findings and caveats that apply to the study as a whole: A later analysis reported that several top co-occurrence clusters appeared linked to parvovirus B19, influenza, CMV and Epstein-Barr virus. It was suggested by the authors that the approach could potentially be generalized to other disease states and immunological phenotypes. The classifier was reported to diagnose cytomegalovirus status with high specificity and sensitivity in both the original and validation cohorts. Broadly in line with IMGT annotations, most TCR beta V segments showed up in productive rearrangements about 90% or about 30% of the time in an earlier analysis of around 600 of the donors. When HLA alleles, especially DR and DQ, strongly co-occurred, attributing TCR associations to individual alleles was difficult. In vitro tests confirmed that a few of the cytomegalovirus-associated TCR beta chains recognize cytomegalovirus antigens. In a later analysis, HLA-associated TCR beta chains showed more clonal expansion and lower generation probabilities than non-associated chains that were equally common. The cohort was sequenced for TCR beta chains only, and without alpha or paired-chain data the features that could be detected were limited. The only immune exposure information available for the cohort was CMV serostatus. The study gave a list of about 170 TCR beta chains associated with cytomegalovirus. In a later analysis, over 15,000 TCR beta sequences were associated with specific HLA alleles at a false discovery rate of 0.05. The presence/absence analyses assumed that sequencing depth was roughly uniform across donors, and that assumption may not be true. A further reported finding was that TCR beta sequences accurately predicted the HLA-A and HLA-B alleles for most subjects in the first cohort. In a later genetic analysis, fewer N-insertions in productive TCRs were reported among donors in an Asian-associated ancestry cluster than the approximately 630-donor mean. In a later analysis, most CMV-associated TCR beta chains were found to appear HLA-restricted, with HLA associations seemingly driven largely by CMV exposure. A group of highly shared sequence variants was considered likely to be a technical artifact of the sequencing pipeline. Because counts were too low, some 17 rarely observed V segments, including chromosome 9 orphons, were excluded from the earlier analysis of 587 of the donors. A later analysis found that TCR association rates varied across HLA loci, with DRB1 alleles showing the most associated TCRs and HLA-C alleles the fewest. Correlated functional status among segregating V segments might reflect linkage disequilibrium, but an unknown experimental factor could not be ruled out. While some public TCRs were present in many individuals, most TCR sequences turned up only very rarely across donors. V-gene and J-gene trimming of TCR beta chains was associated with a missense DCLRE1C variant in a later genetic analysis, and the association was replicated in an independent cohort. Because some donors lacked HLA typing at each locus, the association tests relied only on the typed subset.

The cohort consisted of approximately 690 healthy bone marrow donors. At the time of sampling, every cohort member was nominally healthy, though immune exposures that went unrecorded were likely present. The donor tested CMV seropositive and was one of the 289 seropositive cohort members. Every donor gave a peripheral blood sample, and the peripheral blood mononuclear cells from that sample were used for TCR beta sequencing. The Qiagen DNeasy Blood Extraction Kit was used to extract genomic DNA from the blood cell samples. Preparation of the library involved the immunoSEQ multiplex PCR assay. The multiplex PCR relied on a mix of 60 forward primers for TCR Vbeta segments and 13 reverse primers for TCR Jbeta segments. Amplification of the CDR3 region of rearranged TCR beta genes was performed with a multiplex PCR assay on genomic DNA. On the Illumina HiSeq System, the amplified TCR beta libraries were sequenced as 87-base-pair reads. The original pipeline was this. In a later analysis, tens of millions of unique TCR beta chains were counted across the 666 repertoires, and roughly 10 million of these chains were shared by at least two donors. A nearest-neighbor algorithm error-corrected the raw reads and collapsed the reads into unique sequences, merging closely related sequences to remove PCR and sequencing errors. CDR3 sequences were aligned to IMGT reference sequences to assign V, D and J gene segments. For a sequence to be retained, at least a six-nucleotide match to both a V gene segment and a J gene segment was required. A rearrangement counted as productive if the CDR3 had no stop codons and remained in frame with V and J, and every other rearrangement counted as non-productive. Following IMGT convention, CDR3 was defined as the stretch from the second conserved V-encoded cysteine to the conserved J-encoded phenylalanine. Sequences without an unambiguous match to a single V gene segment were excluded from the earlier analysis of about 640 of the donors. An earlier analysis of about 590 of the donors classified V segments as functional when productive rearrangements were above 56.7% and as segregating when the standard deviation between donors was above 5%. To diagnose cytomegalovirus status from the catalog of TCR beta chain sequences, a statistical classification framework was built. In a later analysis, V and J genes were assigned by comparing TCR nucleotide sequences against IMGT/GENE-DB human TR gene sequences. The TCRdist pipeline was used in a later analysis to assign CDR3 sequences and most-parsimonious VDJ recombination scenarios. A later analysis defined each TCR beta chain by its CDR3 amino acid sequence plus V-gene family, and excluded reads lacking a unique V-gene family. To address suspected cross-contamination and a sequencing artifact, a later analysis removed around 600 highly shared, low-generation-probability nucleotide sequences. For each public chain, a later analysis derived a clonal expansion index from normalized ranks of inferred template counts within each repertoire. A later analysis computed generation probabilities with a VDJ recombination model fitted to out-of-frame rearrangements, and checked the results against IGoR. In a later analysis, TCR-TCR, TCR-HLA and TCR-CMV co-occurrence was scored with hypergeometric tests, and a repertoire-size bias correction was applied to TCR pairs. To estimate false discovery rates, a later analysis permuted the HLA or CMV assignments 20 times. In a later analysis, co-occurring TCRs were grouped using DBSCAN, and TCRdist sequence similarity was added for clustering within HLA-allele-positive subsets. Repertoires with fewer than 30,000 or more than 120,000 public chains were left out of co-occurrence clustering, as were a few repertoires with anomalous nucleotide sharing. Imported from immuneACCESS, the table was reduced by TCRdb to in-frame sequences with V and J called. These copies leave out some clones; in studies compared against another copy, an unresolved V gene accounts for under half, and the cause of the remainder is not known. V, J and clone size were drawn from that table, and D and trimming were deduced from the DNA. This sample has fewer than 100,000 clones in its table, and around four fifths of those were observed once. The ten largest clones represent approximately 4.8% of the sample.

The clonotype originates from a male donor in good health and CMV-seropositive. Sequencing was performed on PBMCs.

The CDR3 region: CASSEGQANYGYTF. The nucleotides are TGTGCCAGCAGCGAGGGACAGGCTAACTATGGCTACACCTTC. The rearrangement joined TRBV7-9 to TRBJ1-2; TRBD1 aligns with 8 central bases. At the junction V is shortened by 5 bases and J by 0 bases; bases outside the gene matches: 2. The germline V gene (reference sequence) supplies CDR1 SEHNR and CDR2 FQNEAQ. From the cysteine through the phenylalanine, the CDR3 covers 14 amino acids. Only CDR3 DNA is held: 42 bases, read in frame from base 1.